This TCR beta chain was captured in a study of T cell responses to AZD1222 COVID-19 vaccine. As concerns this clone: Its specificity is unknown.

Profiled with immunoSEQ multiplex PCR; TCRdb holds only in-frame clones, not every one. The data contain about 180,000 clones, 94% of them singletons. Whole-study results and caveats: The study identified only five to seven AZD1222 recipients as seropositive at baseline. Two AZD1222 doses significantly raised spike-specific TCR breadth and depth over controls. Regions 160-218 and 743-854 held dominance among vaccine-associated CD4 TCRs, which spanned spike. Reports say nearly half of spike-specific TCRs go after unmutated variant regions.

V lost 5 bases and J 5 bases, leaving 18 bases between the germline ends. The CDR3 runs 15 residues. Germline V gene data show CDR1 as SEHNR and CDR2 as FQNEAQ (reference sequence). The chain joins TRBV7-9 to TRBJ2-5; possible D gene TRBD1, 6 bases. This sequence was found in an adult who received the AZD1222 COVID-19 vaccine. The sample here was peripheral blood, taken 28 days after the second AZD1222 dose. The CDR3 DNA sequence: TGTGCCAGCAGCAGACGGGACATGCGACGGGAGACCCAGTACTTC. It is translated as CASSRRDMRRETQYF.